The 32 T cell receptor beta chains given below trace back to one sample, sequenced in a study of TIL therapy for anti-PD-1-resistant metastatic lung cancer. The immunoSEQ assay was v3. Sequenced by immunoSEQ multiplex PCR; TCRdb stores in-frame clones only, minus some. The data contain thousands of clones, approximately 83% of them seen just once; the ten biggest clones take up around 10%. The time point is: pre-treatment sample, taken before nivolumab and TIL therapy. Pleural nodules or supraclavicular lymph nodes made up most of the excised metastases sampled. Sequencing used tumor tissue, obtained at baseline. Source of these receptors: a person between 25 and 79 years old with non-small cell lung cancer.

Details on this clone: At the DNA level, this CDR3 is encoded by other sequences in the same sample as well. The chain combines TRBV11-3 with TRBJ2-7; 8 bases fit TRBD2. This CDR3 is built from 17 residues. CDR1 and CDR2 from the germline V gene are SGHNT and YENEEA. The junction had 13 bases not matched to a gene; V was cut back by 2 bases and J by 4 bases. CDR3 amino acids: CASSLRGGAGGDYEQYF. In nucleotides, the CDR3 is TGTGCCAGCAGCTTAAGAGGTGGGGCGGGGGGTGATTACGAGCAGTACTTC.

The rearrangement uses TRBV7-2 and TRBJ1-2; the D gene is possibly TRBD1 (6 bases). The CDR3 covers 15 residues. From germline, CDR1 is SGHTA and CDR2 FQGNSA. V was clipped by 4 bases and J by 2 bases, with 14 bases between them. As DNA, the CDR3 is TGTGCCAGCAGCTCCAGACAGGCCGGGAACTATGGCTACACCTTC. Protein sequence: CASSSRQAGNYGYTF.

This clone was recorded once. V gene TRBV4-3 combines with J gene TRBJ2-3; 9 nucleotides align to TRBD1. This CDR3 has 16 amino acids. Germline assignment: CDR1 LGHNA and CDR2 YSLEER. The J segment lost 5 bases and the V segment lost 2 bases, leaving 8 bases of the junction unmatched. Written as DNA, the CDR3 is TGCGCCAGCAGCCAAACCACAGGGGGCGCAGAAGATACGCAGTATTTT. This encodes CASSQTTGGAEDTQYF.

The rearrangement links TRBV20-1 to TRBJ2-3, with TRBD2 as a possible D gene (5 bases). This CDR3 has 11 residues. Germline V gene lookup returns CDR1 DFQATT and CDR2 SNEGSKA (reference sequence). The CDR3 nucleotides read TGCGTCGGCGGGTTGGGGGATACGCAGTATTTT. Translated, it gives CVGGLGDTQYF.

This clone appeared a few times. The chain uses TRBV7-2 and TRBJ1-2; a possible D gene is TRBD1 (6 bases). With 2 bases removed from V and 6 bases from J, the gap between germline ends came to 10 bases. Germline assignment: CDR1 SGHTA and CDR2 FQGNSA. The length of the CDR3 is 13 residues. The CDR3 region has the DNA TGTGCCAGCAGCTTACAGGGGAAGGATGGCTACACCTTC. Protein sequence: CASSLQGKDGYTF.

The V call is TRBV21-1, the J call TRBJ2-7; the D segment call TRBD2 is taken from the table without a DNA check. TRBV21-1 is assigned pseudogene status. This CDR3 is 15 amino acids long. CDR3 DNA sequence: TGTGCCAGCAGCAAAGTTGTAGCGGGCCCCTACGAGCAGTACTTC. It yields the protein CASSKVVAGPYEQYF.

V is TRBV13 and J is TRBJ1-3, with a tentative D call TRBD1 (6 bases). V was trimmed by 5 bases and J by 6 bases, leaving 14 bases between them. Germline lookup yields CDR1 PRHDT and CDR2 FYEKMQ (reference sequence). CDR3 length: 14 residues. The CDR3 sequence: CASSDNRVVNTIYF. In DNA, the CDR3 is TGTGCCAGCAGCGATAACAGGGTGGTAAACACCATATATTTT.

V gene TRBV10-2 combines with J gene TRBJ1-3; 8 bases align to TRBD1. With 6 bases clipped from V and 4 bases from J, the junction kept 8 bases outside the gene matches. The germline gives CDR1 WSHSY, CDR2 SAAADI. This CDR3 is 15 amino acids long. The CDR3 DNA is TGCGCCAGCAGCCCGGACAGGGTGCTCGGAAACACCATATATTTT. Its translation is CASSPDRVLGNTIYF.

The chain has TRBV30 and TRBJ2-1; 11 nucleotides line up with TRBD2. This CDR3 contains 14 residues. Trimming removed 5 bases from V and 6 bases from J; junction bases left unmatched: 6. From germline, CDR1 is GTSNPN and CDR2 SVGIG (reference sequence). CDR3 protein: CAWAPGLAVNEQFF. The CDR3 DNA sequence: TGTGCCTGGGCCCCGGGACTAGCGGTCAATGAGCAGTTCTTC.

The chain uses TRBV5-1 and TRBJ1-1; no definite D call. Between the trimmed V and J ends, which lost 5 bases and 3 bases, there was a span of 11 bases. The CDR3 loop spans 13 amino acids. Germline V gene data show CDR1 as SGHRS and CDR2 as YFSETQ. DNA of the CDR3: TGCGCCAGCAGTTCGATGCCAGACACTGAAGCTTTCTTT. Protein sequence: CASSSMPDTEAFF.

The chain joins TRBV4-2 to TRBJ1-2, with D perhaps matching TRBD1 (6 bases). CDR1 LGHNA and CDR2 YNFKEQ come from the germline V gene. This CDR3 is 15 amino acids long. Trimming took off 0 bases at V and 8 bases at J, with 16 bases between the two ends. CDR3 coding DNA: TGTGCCAGCAGCCAAGAGATTGGGGGCGGTAAAGGCTACACCTTC. It specifies CASSQEIGGGKGYTF.

This clone was counted between two and nine times. The J gene is TRBJ1-5, the V gene TRBV10-2, with D perhaps TRBD1 (6 bases). Germline V gene lookup returns CDR1 WSHSY and CDR2 SAAADI. Between the trimmed V and J ends, which lost 4 bases and 0 bases, there was a span of 13 bases. The CDR3 is 16 amino acids. The CDR3, as DNA: TGCGCCAGCAGTGGGGGTGGGACAACTAGCAATCAGCCCCAGCATTTT. Amino acids: CASSGGGTTSNQPQHF.

The chain combines TRBV4-3 with TRBJ1-2, with D maybe TRBD1 (6 bases). Trimming pared 3 bases from V and 8 bases from J, leaving 13 bases between. CDR1 is LGHNA, CDR2 YSLEER, per germline. The CDR3 runs to 13 residues. This CDR3 reads CASSHAAGEGYTF. CDR3 bases: TGCGCCAGCAGCCACGCGGCAGGGGAAGGCTACACCTTC.

The CDR3 nucleotides read TGTGCCAGCAGCTTAGACCCAGCGGGGGGGCTTGGCCACAATGAGCAGTTCTTC. Protein sequence: CASSLDPAGGLGHNEQFF. The chain is built from TRBV7-8 and TRBJ2-1; 10 positions agree with TRBD2. Germline CDR1 and CDR2: SGHVS and FQNEAQ. This CDR3 comprises 18 residues. The V gene end was trimmed by 1 base and the J gene end by 5 bases; junction bases not matched to a gene: 11.

The chain recombines TRBV19 with TRBJ1-4; possible D gene TRBD1, 5 bases. Looked up from germline, CDR1 is LNHDA and CDR2 is SQIVND (reference sequence). The germline V and J ends were trimmed by 8 bases and 4 bases, with 14 bases remaining between them. There are 14 residues in the CDR3. DNA of the CDR3: TGTGCCAGTGGAGACAGCGGCTTTAATGAAAAACTGTTTTTT. Protein product: CASGDSGFNEKLFF.

This clone was observed a single time. This chain uses TRBV7-9 with TRBJ2-2, with D unclear. Trimming left V 3 bases short and J 5 bases short, with 7 bases between. Germline values: CDR1 SEHNR, CDR2 FQNEAQ (reference sequence). The CDR3 runs to 13 residues. CDR3 sequence reads: CASSLWKTGELFF. CDR3 sequence (DNA): TGTGCCAGCAGCTTGTGGAAAACCGGGGAGCTGTTTTTT. Full variable domain (missing parts from reference TRBV7-9 and TRBJ2-2): DTGVSQNPRHKITKRGQNVTFRCDPISEHNRLYWYRQTLGQGPEFLTYFQNEAQLEKSRLLSDRFSAERPKGSFSTLEIQRTEQGDSAMYLCASSLWKTGELFFGEGSRLTVL.

The chain recombines TRBV4-2 with TRBJ2-7; tentative D call: TRBD1 (6 bases). V gave up 0 bases and J gave up 5 bases, with 11 bases separating them. CDR3 size: 14 residues. Germline lookup yields CDR1 LGHNA and CDR2 YNFKEQ. CDR3 protein: CASSQDRQVHEQYF. The DNA of the CDR3 is TGTGCCAGCAGCCAAGATCGACAGGTCCACGAGCAGTACTTC.

The V gene is TRBV5-6, the J gene TRBJ2-4; D may correspond to TRBD1 or TRBD2 (6 bases each). V was shortened by 3 bases and J by 9 bases, with 19 bases between the two germline ends. This CDR3 is built from 15 residues. Germline CDR1 is SGHDT and CDR2 is YYEEEE. The CDR3 spells CASSSGGLGSAIQYF. CDR3 nucleotide sequence: TGTGCCAGCAGCTCTGGGGGGCTTGGCTCGGCCATTCAGTACTTC.

V is TRBV5-6 and J is TRBJ1-3; D possibly corresponds to TRBD1 (5 bases). The V gene's germline CDR1 is SGHDT and CDR2 YYEEEE. The CDR3 spans 14 residues. V was cut by 1 base and J by 1 base, with 6 bases left in between. Here the CDR3 DNA reads TGTGCCAGCAGCTTGTGGGGGTCTGGAAACACCATATATTTT. Translating gives CASSLWGSGNTIYF.

The sample holds a few counts of this clone. The J gene is TRBJ1-1, the V gene TRBV18; possible D gene TRBD1, 6 bases. This CDR3 contains 12 residues. CDR1 and CDR2 from the germline V gene are KGHSH and LQKENI. With 3 bases removed from V and 7 bases from J, the gap between germline ends came to 9 bases. The CDR3 region has the DNA TGTGCCAGCTCACCGGTGACAGGTGAAGCTTTCTTT. This encodes CASSPVTGEAFF. Based on the CDR3 plus reference TRBV18 and TRBJ1-1, the full variable domain is NAGVMQNPRHLVRRRGQEARLRCSPMKGHSHVYWYRQLPEEGLKFMVYLQKENIIDESGMPKERFSAEFPKEGPSILRIQQVVRGDSAAYFCASSPVTGEAFFGQGTRLTVV.

The V call is TRBV9, the J call TRBJ1-6, with a tentative D call TRBD1 (6 bases). CDR3 size: 16 residues. CDR1 is SGDLS, CDR2 YYNGEE, per germline. V lost 3 bases to trimming and J lost 9 bases, with 19 bases between them. CDR3 amino acids: CASSANREPTRSPLHF. The CDR3 DNA sequence: TGTGCCAGCAGCGCCAACAGGGAGCCCACTCGTTCACCCCTCCACTTT.

The V gene is TRBV6-1, the J gene TRBJ2-7; perhaps TRBD1 as D (6 bases). Looked up from germline, CDR1 is MNHNS and CDR2 is SASEGT. This CDR3 has 19 residues. Trimming shortened V by 0 bases and J by 2 bases, and 23 bases separated the two germline ends. The CDR3 region is CASSEAEDRQARSTYEQYF. DNA of the CDR3: TGTGCCAGCAGTGAAGCGGAAGACCGACAGGCCAGGAGCACCTACGAGCAGTACTTC.

This clone was detected only a few times. This chain connects TRBV7-6 to TRBJ2-1, with 8 nucleotides matching TRBD2. This CDR3 is 15 amino acids long. Germline CDR1 reads SGHVS; CDR2 reads FNYEAQ. J was trimmed by 6 bases and V by 2 bases; bases with no gene match: 6. This chain's CDR3 is CASSLSAGGPNEQFF. CDR3 coding DNA: TGTGCCAGCAGCTTATCGGCGGGAGGACCCAATGAGCAGTTCTTC.

The chain carries TRBV29-1 and TRBJ2-2; 10 bases are shared with TRBD2. This CDR3 is built from 15 residues. With V trimmed by 1 base and J by 5 bases, 4 bases remained unmatched. Germline CDR1 reads SQVTM; CDR2 reads ANQGSEA. The CDR3: CSVEGASGGTGELFF. The CDR3 region has the DNA TGCAGCGTTGAAGGCGCTAGCGGGGGAACCGGGGAGCTGTTTTTT.

J is TRBJ1-5 and V is TRBV10-3, with TRBD1 identical over 7 bases. This CDR3 contains 15 residues. V gave up 6 bases and J gave up 6 bases; unmatched junction bases: 11. Germline CDR1 and CDR2: ENHRY and SYGVKD. As DNA, the CDR3 is TGTGCCATCAGCAATCAGGGGGGGGAAGGTCAGCCCCAGCATTTT. This codes for CAISNQGGEGQPQHF.

The chain combines TRBV28 with TRBJ1-2; 9 bases are shared with TRBD1. V lost 5 bases to trimming and J lost 4 bases; unmatched junction nucleotides: 8. The CDR3 contains 15 residues. Germline V gene sequence: CDR1 MDHEN, CDR2 SYDVKM. The CDR3 spells CASSPRDRATYGYTF. The CDR3 DNA reads TGTGCCAGCAGTCCTCGGGACAGGGCAACCTATGGCTACACCTTC.

This chain joins TRBV4-2 and TRBJ2-7; TRBD1 aligns across 7 bases. This CDR3 is 16 amino acids long. Germline values: CDR1 LGHNA, CDR2 YNFKEQ. The J segment lost 4 bases and the V segment lost 3 bases, leaving 12 bases of the junction unmatched. The CDR3 nucleotides are TGTGCCAGCAGCCAGAATCCGGGACAGCAATTTTACGAGCAGTACTTC. As protein: CASSQNPGQQFYEQYF.

This rearrangement joins TRBV10-3 to TRBJ2-1; 8 nucleotides line up with TRBD2. The junction had 8 bases not matched to a gene; V was cut back by 7 bases and J by 6 bases. There are 14 residues in the CDR3. The germline gives CDR1 ENHRY, CDR2 SYGVKD. The CDR3, as DNA: TGTGCCATCAACCCGGGACTAGGAGGCAATGAGCAGTTCTTC. Residues: CAINPGLGGNEQFF.

This CDR3 is CASSPGADQPQHF. The CDR3 DNA reads TGTGCCAGCTCACCCGGGGCGGATCAGCCCCAGCATTTT. The chain carries TRBV18 and TRBJ1-5; weak D call: TRBD1 (5 bases). The germline gives CDR1 KGHSH, CDR2 LQKENI. The CDR3 sequence is 13 residues long. Trimming stripped 3 bases from V and 5 bases from J, with 8 bases between.

The table lists this clone with a few counts. The chain employs TRBV6-5 and TRBJ1-6; TRBD1 matches at 9 bases. The CDR3 covers 16 residues. Germline V lookup: CDR1 MNHEY, CDR2 SVGAGI. Losses at the gene ends were 2 bases for V and 9 bases for J; bases not matched to a gene: 8. CDR3 loop: CASSYNWDRVSSPLHF. As DNA, the CDR3 is TGTGCCAGCAGTTACAATTGGGACAGGGTTAGTTCACCCCTCCACTTT.

The rearrangement uses TRBV27 and TRBJ2-2, with TRBD2 identical over 7 bases. Germline CDR1 is MNHEY and CDR2 is SMNVEV (reference sequence). The V segment lost 6 bases and the J segment 6 bases; nucleotides outside the gene matches: 1. The CDR3 has 12 amino acids. The CDR3 DNA reads TGTGCCAGCAGACGGGAGGCCGGGGAGCTGTTTTTT. Protein product: CASRREAGELFF.

The chain recombines TRBV7-6 with TRBJ2-7, with TRBD2 matching 9 bases. The J call could be wrong; TRBJ2-5 is a better fit for the DNA end. CDR1 and CDR2 from the germline V gene are SGHVS and FNYEAQ. The CDR3 runs 16 residues. CDR3 amino acids: CASSFSPGLAGETQYF. The DNA of the CDR3 is TGTGCCAGCAGCTTCTCCCCGGGACTAGCTGGAGAGACCCAGTACTTC.